One and the same sample provided the 26 T cell receptor beta chains below, sequenced in a study of cytomegalovirus exposure and HLA in healthy donors. Amplification used 60 Vbeta primers and 13 Jbeta primers. TCRdb's table, derived via immunoSEQ multiplex PCR, lists solely in-frame clones and lacks some. The sample lists about 55,000 clones, roughly four fifths occurring once. The sample comprised PBMCs. The receptors originated from a man aged 25 to 40 in good health and CMV-seronegative.

The chain links TRBV28 to TRBJ2-1; 9 nucleotides match TRBD2. This CDR3 is built from 13 residues. Germline V gene lookup returns CDR1 MDHEN and CDR2 SYDVKM. The trim removed 5 bases at V and 5 bases at J, leaving 1 base unmatched. The CDR3 DNA is TGTGCCAGCAGTAGACTAGCGGACAATGAGCAGTTCTTC. Translation gives CASSRLADNEQFF. The full variable domain, rest sourced from reference TRBV28 and TRBJ2-1, is DVKVTQSSRYLVKRTGEKVFLECVQDMDHENMFWYRQDPGLGLRLIYFSYDVKMKEKGDIPEGYSVSREKKERFSLILESASTNQTSMYLCASSRLADNEQFFGPGTRLTVL.

This clone was seen once. The chain carries TRBV19 and TRBJ2-7; tentatively, D is TRBD1 (6 bases). The CDR3 totals 14 residues. V was shortened by 6 bases and J by 6 bases, with 18 bases between the two germline ends. Germline-derived CDR1 and CDR2 are LNHDA and SQIVND (reference sequence). CDR3 sequence: CASRTKQVGAEQYF. CDR3 nucleotides: TGTGCCAGTAGGACAAAACAGGTGGGGGCCGAGCAGTACTTC. Variable domain in full (rest from reference TRBV19 and TRBJ2-7): DGGITQSPKYLFRKEGQNVTLSCEQNLNHDAMYWYRQDPGQGLRLIYYSQIVNDFQKGDIAEGYSVSREKKESFPLTVTSAQKNPTAFYLCASRTKQVGAEQYFGPGTRLTVT.

This clone was observed once. The chain employs TRBV5-4 and TRBJ2-5, with 8 bases lining up with TRBD2. Germline CDR1 reads SGHNT; CDR2 reads YYREEE (reference sequence). The CDR3 length is 18 residues. Losses at the gene ends were 0 bases for V and 3 bases for J; bases not matched to a gene: 13. The CDR3 here is CASSLDGPSGYQEETQYF. CDR3 in DNA: TGTGCCAGCAGCTTGGACGGGCCTAGCGGGTATCAGGAAGAGACCCAGTACTTC.

The rearrangement links TRBV29-1 to TRBJ1-1; 8 nucleotides agree with TRBD1. CDR1 is SQVTM and CDR2 is ANQGSEA in the germline V gene. The CDR3 is made up of 12 amino acids. Unmatched junction bases numbered 5, after V lost 7 bases and J lost 4 bases. CDR3: CSELQGVTEAFF. The CDR3 DNA is TGCAGCGAACTACAGGGGGTCACTGAAGCTTTCTTT.

This clone was observed a few times. In DNA, the CDR3 is TGTGCCACCAGCAGGTCGGGGATTACTAGCGGGAGGGCCTGGTCCTACAATGAGCAGTTCTTC. This sequence encodes CATSRSGITSGRAWSYNEQFF. V usage is TRBV15 and J usage is TRBJ2-1; the match to TRBD2 covers 13 bases. V lost 3 bases, J lost 1 base, and 15 bases stayed unmatched. The CDR3 extends over 21 amino acids. From germline, CDR1 is LNHNV and CDR2 YYDKDF (reference sequence). Looking up the rest from reference TRBV15 and TRBJ2-1 gives the full variable domain: DAMVIQNPRYQVTQFGKPVTLSCSQTLNHNVMYWYQQKSSQAPKLLFHYYDKDFNNEADTPDNFQSRRPNTSFCFLDIRSPGLGDTAMYLCATSRSGITSGRAWSYNEQFFGPGTRLTVL.

The V and J genes are TRBV29-1 and TRBJ1-2, with TRBD1 matching over 8 bases. J gave up 1 base and V 3 bases, and 25 bases lay outside the gene matches. The CDR3 extends over 21 amino acids. Per germline, CDR1 SQVTM and CDR2 ANQGSEA. CDR3 sequence: CSVDSRGMRGAGGKINYGYTF. The DNA for the CDR3 is TGCAGCGTTGATTCGCGGGGGATGAGGGGCGCAGGGGGCAAGATTAACTATGGCTACACCTTC.

The chain links TRBV6-5 to TRBJ1-2; 7 nucleotides align to TRBD1. In germline, CDR1 is MNHEY, CDR2 SVGAGI. Trimming cost V 3 bases and J 4 bases; bases outside gene matches: 8. The CDR3 is 15 residues long. The CDR3 is CASSYAGTAGYGYTF. The CDR3 nucleotides read TGTGCCAGCAGTTATGCCGGGACAGCTGGCTATGGCTACACCTTC.

This clone was found once. The chain has TRBV6-5 and TRBJ2-5; no reliable D call. V was pared by 5 bases and J by 5 bases, with 12 bases between. The CDR3 runs to 13 residues. The V gene's germline CDR1 is MNHEY and CDR2 SVGAGI. The DNA for the CDR3 is TGTGCCAGCAGTCCTCTTTTTCGGGAGACCCAGTACTTC. It translates to CASSPLFRETQYF.

The chain combines TRBV28 with TRBJ1-6, with 9 nucleotides matching TRBD1. Germline V CDR1 and CDR2: MDHEN, SYDVKM. The CDR3 runs 15 residues. V was pared by 2 bases and J by 7 bases, with 3 bases of the junction left unmatched. CDR3 sequence reads: CASSLPTGGNSPLHF. DNA for the CDR3: TGTGCCAGCAGTTTACCGACAGGGGGGAATTCACCCCTCCACTTT. The full variable domain, in which reference TRBV28 and TRBJ1-6 provide the parts outside the CDR3, is DVKVTQSSRYLVKRTGEKVFLECVQDMDHENMFWYRQDPGLGLRLIYFSYDVKMKEKGDIPEGYSVSREKKERFSLILESASTNQTSMYLCASSLPTGGNSPLHFGNGTRLTVT.

V and J are TRBV14 and TRBJ1-1, with 7 nucleotides matching TRBD1. The CDR3 loop spans 13 amino acids. The ends lost 2 bases at V and 8 bases at J; junction bases unmatched: 5. CDR1 is SGHDN, CDR2 FVKESK, per germline. The CDR3 DNA reads TGTGCCAGCAGCCAATGGGACAGAGAAGAAGCTTTCTTT. Its translation is CASSQWDREEAFF. The entire variable domain, with the rest obtained from reference TRBV14 and TRBJ1-1, is as follows: EAGVTQFPSHSVIEKGQTVTLRCDPISGHDNLYWYRRVMGKEIKFLLHFVKESKQDESGMPNNRFLAERTGGTYSTLKVQPAELEDSGVYFCASSQWDREEAFFGQGTRLTVV.

This clone was recorded only once. This chain links TRBV1 with TRBJ1-2. TRBV1 is marked as a pseudogene. The CDR3 spans 16 residues. The CDR3 bases are TGCACCAGCAGCCAAGATGGCAATAAACGGGACTATGGCTACACCTTC. Translation: CTSSQDGNKRDYGYTF.

In its sample, this clone was seen a few times. The chain combines TRBV7-9 with TRBJ1-1; 8 bases fit TRBD1. CDR1 SEHNR and CDR2 FQNEAQ come from the germline V gene (reference sequence). The CDR3 spans 15 residues. V lost 6 bases and J lost 5; bases outside the gene matches: 11. The CDR3 region has the DNA TGTGCCAGCAGGCCGTTGACAGGGGTGGGAACTGAAGCTTTCTTT. Encoded protein: CASRPLTGVGTEAFF. Using reference TRBV7-9 and TRBJ1-1 for the parts outside the CDR3, the full variable domain is DTGVSQNPRHKITKRGQNVTFRCDPISEHNRLYWYRQTLGQGPEFLTYFQNEAQLEKSRLLSDRFSAERPKGSFSTLEIQRTEQGDSAMYLCASRPLTGVGTEAFFGQGTRLTVV.

The rearrangement links TRBV4-2 to TRBJ2-1; D possibly corresponds to TRBD2 (6 bases). Trimming took off 6 bases at V and 0 bases at J, with 15 bases between the two ends. The CDR3 totals 16 residues. Germline values: CDR1 LGHNA, CDR2 YNFKEQ. CDR3 nucleotide sequence: TGTGCCAGCAGACCCCGGGACTCTAACTCCTACAATGAGCAGTTCTTC. Protein product: CASRPRDSNSYNEQFF.

V and J are TRBV6-6 and TRBJ2-1; 8 nucleotides align to TRBD2. Trimming cost V 2 bases and J 3 bases; bases outside gene matches: 3. The CDR3 length is 15 residues. Germline loops: CDR1 MNHNY, CDR2 SVGAGI (reference sequence). This CDR3 reads CASSYRTSLYNEQFF. The CDR3 bases are TGTGCCAGCAGTTACAGGACTAGCCTCTACAATGAGCAGTTCTTC.

This clone was seen a single time. One end of the junction fails to match germline, which may point to a read error. V is TRBV5-4 and J is TRBJ2-1, with 8 positions matching TRBD2. There are 13 residues in the CDR3. CDR1 and CDR2 (germline): SGHNT, YYREEE (reference sequence). The CDR3, as DNA: TGTGCCAGCAGGTTGGGACTAGGGAATGAGCAGTTCTTC. It translates to CASRLGLGNEQFF.

The chain has TRBV6-5 and TRBJ2-7; 8 bases agree with TRBD2. The CDR3 length is 15 residues. Germline CDR1 MNHEY, CDR2 SVGAGI. V shed 2 bases, J shed 3 bases, and the junction held 6 bases outside the gene matches. CDR3 sequence: CASSYGLAGNYEQYF. The CDR3 DNA reads as TGTGCCAGCAGTTACGGGTTAGCGGGGAACTACGAGCAGTACTTC.

This chain uses TRBV5-1 with TRBJ2-2, with TRBD1 identical over 11 bases. Germline V gene sequence: CDR1 SGHRS, CDR2 YFSETQ. The CDR3 length is 16 residues. With V trimmed by 3 bases and J by 4 bases, 5 bases remained unmatched. In DNA, the CDR3 is TGCGCCAGCAGCTACGGACAGGGGGCCGGCACCGGGGAGCTGTTTTTT. Protein sequence: CASSYGQGAGTGELFF. The variable domain in full, with the rest retrieved from reference TRBV5-1 and TRBJ2-2, is KAGVTQTPRYLIKTRGQQVTLSCSPISGHRSVSWYQQTPGQGLQFLFEYFSETQRNKGNFPGRFSGRQFSNSRSEMNVSTLELGDSALYLCASSYGQGAGTGELFFGEGSRLTVL.

This chain links TRBV27 with TRBJ2-2, with TRBD2 identical over 10 bases. CDR1 is MNHEY, CDR2 SMNVEV, per germline (reference sequence). After removal of 1 base from V and 8 bases from J, the junction contained 7 bases not matched to a gene. The CDR3 covers 16 residues. In DNA form, the CDR3 reads TGTGCCAGCAGTTTATTTACTAGCGGGAAGAAAGGGGAGCTGTTTTTT. Its translation is CASSLFTSGKKGELFF.

The CDR3 DNA reads TGTGCCTGGAGTGTTCCCCAGGCGGGGTGGTCTAATGAAAAACTGTTTTTT. Translating it yields CAWSVPQAGWSNEKLFF. V usage is TRBV30 and J usage is TRBJ1-4; D gene ambiguous. Germline V lookup: CDR1 GTSNPN, CDR2 SVGIG (reference sequence). This CDR3 contains 17 residues. V was pared by 0 bases and J by 3 bases, with 17 bases between.

V usage is TRBV27 and J usage is TRBJ2-1; TRBD2 aligns across 11 bases. Germline-derived CDR1 and CDR2 are MNHEY and SMNVEV (reference sequence). Germline trimming cut 5 bases from V and 4 bases from J; bases unmatched to any gene: 4. The CDR3 has 15 residues. The CDR3 DNA follows: TGTGCCAGCAGTCCCGGGACTAGCGGATACAATGAGCAGTTCTTC. Translated, it gives CASSPGTSGYNEQFF.

This chain links TRBV5-8 with TRBJ1-5; D gene unclear. CDR1 is SGHTS and CDR2 is YDEGEE in the germline V gene. The CDR3 runs 17 residues. The germline V and J ends were trimmed by 6 bases and 2 bases, with 21 bases remaining between them. The CDR3 DNA sequence: TGTGCCAGCATTCCGCTTGTGGCGGGCAGCGGCAATCAGCCCCAGCATTTT. Encoded protein: CASIPLVAGSGNQPQHF. The full variable domain, rest sourced from reference TRBV5-8 and TRBJ1-5, is EAGVTQSPTHLIKTRGQQATLRCSPISGHTSVYWYQQALGLGLQFLLWYDEGEERNRGNFPPRFSGRQFPNYSSELNVNALELEDSALYLCASIPLVAGSGNQPQHFGDGTRLSIL.

The rearrangement joins TRBV30 to TRBJ2-5, with D possibly being TRBD2 (5 bases). The DNA end favors TRBJ2-7, so the J call may be wrong. Germline CDR1 reads GTSNPN; CDR2 reads SVGIG (reference sequence). The CDR3 has 10 amino acids. The CDR3 spells CALRAYEQYF. CDR3 DNA sequence: TGTGCCTTGCGGGCGTACGAGCAGTACTTC.

The chain carries TRBV7-6 and TRBJ1-4; D gene unclear. Trimming left V 5 bases short and J 7 bases short, with 14 bases between. The CDR3 has 14 amino acids. Germline CDR1 and CDR2: SGHVS and FNYEAQ. The chain's CDR3 is CASSGGWGGEKLFF. CDR3 in DNA: TGTGCCAGCAGCGGAGGTTGGGGAGGTGAAAAACTGTTTTTT. The full variable domain, its missing parts supplied by reference TRBV7-6 and TRBJ1-4, is GAGVSQSPRYKVTKRGQDVALRCDPISGHVSLYWYRQALGQGPEFLTYFNYEAQQDKSGLPNDRFSAERPEGSISTLTIQRTEQRDSAMYRCASSGGWGGEKLFFGSGTQLSVL.

The chain carries TRBV28 and TRBJ2-7; 10 nucleotides align to TRBD1. V lost 5 bases and J lost 2; bases outside the gene matches: 3. This CDR3 has 14 residues. Germline CDR1 reads MDHEN; CDR2 reads SYDVKM. DNA for the CDR3: TGTGCCAGCAGTCCGGGACAGGGGCCCTACGAGCAGTACTTC. Translated, it gives CASSPGQGPYEQYF.

This clone was observed a handful of times. The V gene is TRBV2, the J gene TRBJ1-4; 7 nucleotides line up with TRBD1. Germline lookup yields CDR1 SNHLY and CDR2 FYNNEI. Trimming took 7 bases from V and 5 from J; bases not matched to a gene: 10. This CDR3 comprises 15 residues. CDR3 nucleotides: TGTGCCAGCAAATTTTCTGGGACAGTGAATGAAAAACTGTTTTTT. Protein sequence: CASKFSGTVNEKLFF.

This chain uses TRBV2 with TRBJ2-4; 9 bases line up with TRBD1. With 4 bases clipped from V and 10 bases from J, the junction kept 5 bases outside the gene matches. The CDR3 covers 13 residues. CDR1 is SNHLY and CDR2 is FYNNEI in the germline V gene. The CDR3 region has the DNA TGTGCCAGCAGTGCTTTGACAGGGGGAATTCAGTACTTC. Translation gives CASSALTGGIQYF.